Sequencing of this T cell receptor (beta chain) was carried out in a study of blood T cell repertoires in COVID-19. Across the whole study: Nucleic acid was either cDNA or gDNA, and it came from T cells, B-cell-depleted T cells, or PBMCs.

There are 14 residues in the CDR3. Trimming removed 5 bases from V and 2 bases from J; junction bases left unmatched: 5. Germline V gene sequence: CDR1 SGHDN, CDR2 FVKESK. The protocol was immunoSEQ multiplex PCR, while the TCRdb copy is restricted to in-frame clones and leaves out a portion. Of 280,000 or so clones listed, approximately 88% are singletons. The age range of participants was about 18 to 95 years, with residence in about two dozen US areas. Membership in each cohort depended on participant-reported clinical history. Donors in Cohort 3 counted as recovered after two negative PCRs, clearance, or symptom resolution.

The specimen sequenced was PBMCs or T cells enriched from blood (not recorded which). This receptor was identified in a middle-aged woman who had recovered from COVID-19. V and J are TRBV14 and TRBJ2-7, with TRBD2 identical over 8 bases. The CDR3 is CASSGLARTYEQYF. DNA for the CDR3: TGTGCCAGCAGCGGACTAGCTAGAACCTACGAGCAGTACTTC.